This T cell receptor beta chain was captured in a study of blood T cell repertoires in COVID-19. Using immunoSEQ multiplex PCR, the repertoire was profiled, and TCRdb retains in-frame clones only, with some absent. Of tens of thousands of clones listed, roughly nine tenths are singletons. The V end lost 0 bases, the J end lost 1 base, and 3 bases lay between the germline ends. The CDR3 totals 13 residues. CDR1 is SGHTA, CDR2 FQGNSA, per germline. The TCR comes from a man aged 65 to 85 with acute or convalescent COVID-19. Sequencing used peripheral blood. The chain uses TRBV7-2 and TRBJ1-1; no clear D gene. The CDR3 region is CASSLAQNTEAFF. The CDR3 DNA is TGTGCCAGCAGCTTAGCACAGAACACTGAAGCTTTCTTT.